The entry that follows covers one TCR beta chain sequence. Using immunoSEQ multiplex PCR, the repertoire was profiled, and TCRdb retains in-frame clones only, with some absent. The sample has about 260,000 clones, around 88% seen once. This sample was included in a study of blood T cell repertoires in COVID-19. The wider study: The cDNA or gDNA used as material had been derived from T cells, B-cell-depleted T cells, or PBMCs.

In terms of age and location, participants ranged from roughly 18 to 95 years and lived in about 25 US areas. Participant-reported clinical history was the basis for cohort assignment. V trimming: 9 bases; J trimming: 0 bases; junction bases outside the gene matches: 4. CDR3 size: 14 residues. Per the germline V gene, CDR1 is MNHNY and CDR2 is SVGAGI (reference sequence). The chain carries TRBV6-6 and TRBJ2-1, with TRBD2 matching over 8 bases. The clonotype comes from a woman aged 45-59 years who had recovered from COVID-19. Sequencing was carried out using PBMCs or T cells enriched from blood (not recorded which). CDR3 DNA sequence: TGTGCCAGTAACGGGGGGGACTCCTACAATGAGCAGTTCTTC. Translated: CASNGGDSYNEQFF.